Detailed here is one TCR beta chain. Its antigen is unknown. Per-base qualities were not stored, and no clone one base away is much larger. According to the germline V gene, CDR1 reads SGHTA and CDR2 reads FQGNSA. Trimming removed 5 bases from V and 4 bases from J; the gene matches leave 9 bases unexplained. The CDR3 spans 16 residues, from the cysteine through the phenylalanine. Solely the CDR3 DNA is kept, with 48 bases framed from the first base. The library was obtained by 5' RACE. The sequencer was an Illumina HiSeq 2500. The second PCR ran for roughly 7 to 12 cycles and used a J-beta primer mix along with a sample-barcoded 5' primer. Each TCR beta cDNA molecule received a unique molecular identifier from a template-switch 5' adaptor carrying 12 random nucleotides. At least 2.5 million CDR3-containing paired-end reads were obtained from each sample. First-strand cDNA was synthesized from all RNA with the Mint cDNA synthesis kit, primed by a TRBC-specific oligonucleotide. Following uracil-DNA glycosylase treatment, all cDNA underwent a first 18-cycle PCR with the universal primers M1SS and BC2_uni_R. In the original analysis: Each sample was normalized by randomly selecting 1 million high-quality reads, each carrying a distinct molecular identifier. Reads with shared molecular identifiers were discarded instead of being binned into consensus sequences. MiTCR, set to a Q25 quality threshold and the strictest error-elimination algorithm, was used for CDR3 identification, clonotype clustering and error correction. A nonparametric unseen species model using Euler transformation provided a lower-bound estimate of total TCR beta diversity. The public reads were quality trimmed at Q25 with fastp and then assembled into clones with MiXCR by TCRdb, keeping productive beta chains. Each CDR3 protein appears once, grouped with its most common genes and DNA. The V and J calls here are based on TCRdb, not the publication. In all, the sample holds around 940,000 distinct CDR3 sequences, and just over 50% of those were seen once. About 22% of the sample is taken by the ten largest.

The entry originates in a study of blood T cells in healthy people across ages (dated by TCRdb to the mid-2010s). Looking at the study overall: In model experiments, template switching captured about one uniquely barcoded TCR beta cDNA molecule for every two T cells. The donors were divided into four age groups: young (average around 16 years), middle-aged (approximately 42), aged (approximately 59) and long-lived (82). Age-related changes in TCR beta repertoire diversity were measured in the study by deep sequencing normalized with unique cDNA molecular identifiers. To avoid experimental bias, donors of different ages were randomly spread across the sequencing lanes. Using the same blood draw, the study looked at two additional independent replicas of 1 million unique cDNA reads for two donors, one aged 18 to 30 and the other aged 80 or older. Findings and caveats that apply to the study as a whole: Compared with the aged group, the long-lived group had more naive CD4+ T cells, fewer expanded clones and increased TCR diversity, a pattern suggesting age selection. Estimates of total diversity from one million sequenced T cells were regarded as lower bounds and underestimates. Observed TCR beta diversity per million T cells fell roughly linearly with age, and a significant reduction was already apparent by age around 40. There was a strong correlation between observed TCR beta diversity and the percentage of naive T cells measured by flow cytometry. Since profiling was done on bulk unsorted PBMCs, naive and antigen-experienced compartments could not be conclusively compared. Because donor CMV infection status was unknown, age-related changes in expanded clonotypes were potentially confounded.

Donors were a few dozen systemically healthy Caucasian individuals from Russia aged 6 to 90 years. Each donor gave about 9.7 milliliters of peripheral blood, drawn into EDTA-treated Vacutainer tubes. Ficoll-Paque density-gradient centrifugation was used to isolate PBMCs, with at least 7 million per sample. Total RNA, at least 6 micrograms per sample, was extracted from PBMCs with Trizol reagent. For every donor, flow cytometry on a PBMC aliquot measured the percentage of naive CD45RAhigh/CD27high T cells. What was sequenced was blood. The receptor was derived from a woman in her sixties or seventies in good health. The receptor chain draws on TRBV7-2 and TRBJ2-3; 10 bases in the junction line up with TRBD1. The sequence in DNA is TGTGCCAGCAGCCCCCGGGACAGGGGTATCCCAGATACGCAGTATTTT. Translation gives CASSPRDRGIPDTQYF.